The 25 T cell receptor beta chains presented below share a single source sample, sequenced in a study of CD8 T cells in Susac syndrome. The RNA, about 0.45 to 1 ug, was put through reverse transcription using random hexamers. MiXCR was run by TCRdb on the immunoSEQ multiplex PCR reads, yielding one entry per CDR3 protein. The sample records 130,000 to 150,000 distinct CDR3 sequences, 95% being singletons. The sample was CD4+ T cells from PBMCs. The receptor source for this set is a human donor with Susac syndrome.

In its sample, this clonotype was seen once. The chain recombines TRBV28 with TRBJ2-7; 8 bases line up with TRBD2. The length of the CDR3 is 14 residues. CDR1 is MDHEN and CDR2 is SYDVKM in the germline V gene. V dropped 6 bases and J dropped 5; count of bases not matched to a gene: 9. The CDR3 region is CASRRAGARDEQYF. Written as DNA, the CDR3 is TGTGCCAGCAGGCGAGCGGGGGCGCGGGACGAGCAGTACTTC.

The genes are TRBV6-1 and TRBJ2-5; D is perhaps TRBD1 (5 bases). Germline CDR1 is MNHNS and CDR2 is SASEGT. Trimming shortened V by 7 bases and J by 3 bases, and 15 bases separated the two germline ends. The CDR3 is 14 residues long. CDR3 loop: CASTARTGEETQYF. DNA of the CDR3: TGTGCCAGCACTGCTCGAACAGGTGAAGAGACCCAGTACTTC.

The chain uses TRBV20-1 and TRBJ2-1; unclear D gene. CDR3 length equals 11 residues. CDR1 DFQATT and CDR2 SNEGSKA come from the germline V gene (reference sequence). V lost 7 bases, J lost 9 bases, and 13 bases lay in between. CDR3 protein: CSGSAWAEQFF. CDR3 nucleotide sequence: TGCAGTGGGTCTGCCTGGGCTGAGCAGTTCTTC.

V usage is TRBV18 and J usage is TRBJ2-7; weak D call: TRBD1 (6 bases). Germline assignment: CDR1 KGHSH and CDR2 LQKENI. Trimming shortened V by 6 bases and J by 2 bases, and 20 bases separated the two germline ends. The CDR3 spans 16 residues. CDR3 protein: CASSPMGLGQAYEQYF. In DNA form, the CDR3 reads TGTGCCAGCTCCCCCATGGGGTTGGGACAAGCCTACGAGCAGTACTTC.

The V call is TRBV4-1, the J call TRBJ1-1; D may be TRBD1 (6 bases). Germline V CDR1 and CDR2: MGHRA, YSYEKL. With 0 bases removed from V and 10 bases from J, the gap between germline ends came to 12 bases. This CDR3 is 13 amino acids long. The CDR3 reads CASSQDRTRGAFF. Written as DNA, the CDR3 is TGCGCCAGCAGCCAAGACCGGACCAGGGGAGCTTTCTTT.

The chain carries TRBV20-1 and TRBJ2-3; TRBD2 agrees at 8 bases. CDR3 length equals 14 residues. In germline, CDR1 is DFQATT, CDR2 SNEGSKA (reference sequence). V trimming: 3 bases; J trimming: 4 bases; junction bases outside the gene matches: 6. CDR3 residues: CSASGRVGADTQYF. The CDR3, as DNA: TGCAGTGCTAGCGGGAGGGTCGGGGCAGATACGCAGTATTTT.

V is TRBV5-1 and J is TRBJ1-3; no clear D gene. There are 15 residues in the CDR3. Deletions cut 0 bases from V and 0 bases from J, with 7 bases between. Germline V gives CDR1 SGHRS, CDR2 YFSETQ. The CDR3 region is CASSLAAISGNTIYF. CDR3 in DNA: TGCGCCAGCAGCTTGGCCGCTATCTCTGGAAACACCATATATTTT.

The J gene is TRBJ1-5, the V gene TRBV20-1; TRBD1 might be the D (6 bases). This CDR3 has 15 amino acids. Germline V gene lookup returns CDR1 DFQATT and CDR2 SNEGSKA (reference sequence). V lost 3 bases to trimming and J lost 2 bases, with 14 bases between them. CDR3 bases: TGCAGTGCTAGGGTGGGGGGCGCGGGCAATCAGCCCCAGCATTTT. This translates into CSARVGGAGNQPQHF.

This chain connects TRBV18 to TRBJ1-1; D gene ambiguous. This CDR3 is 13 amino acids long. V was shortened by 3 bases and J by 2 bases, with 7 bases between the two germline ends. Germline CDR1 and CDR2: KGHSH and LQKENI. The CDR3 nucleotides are TGTGCCAGCTCACCTCCTACCAACACTGAAGCTTTCTTT. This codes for CASSPPTNTEAFF.

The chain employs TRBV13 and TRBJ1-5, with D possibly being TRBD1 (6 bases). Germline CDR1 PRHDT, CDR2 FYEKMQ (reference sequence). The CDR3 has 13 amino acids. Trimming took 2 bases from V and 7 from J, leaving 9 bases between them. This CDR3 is CASSLRDTQPQHF. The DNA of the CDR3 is TGTGCCAGCAGCTTAAGGGACACCCAGCCCCAGCATTTT.

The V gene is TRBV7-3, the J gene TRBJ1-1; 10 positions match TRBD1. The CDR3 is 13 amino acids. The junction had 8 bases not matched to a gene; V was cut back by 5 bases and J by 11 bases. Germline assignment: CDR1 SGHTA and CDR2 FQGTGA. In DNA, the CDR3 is TGTGCCAGCAGCGCCGGACAGGGGGTAACGGCTTTCTTT. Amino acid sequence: CASSAGQGVTAFF.

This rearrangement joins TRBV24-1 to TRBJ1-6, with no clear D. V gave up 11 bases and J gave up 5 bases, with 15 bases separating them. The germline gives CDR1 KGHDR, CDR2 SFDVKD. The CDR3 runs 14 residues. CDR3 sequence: CASPSGENNSPLHF. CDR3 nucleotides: TGTGCCAGCCCCTCTGGGGAGAATAATTCACCCCTCCACTTT.

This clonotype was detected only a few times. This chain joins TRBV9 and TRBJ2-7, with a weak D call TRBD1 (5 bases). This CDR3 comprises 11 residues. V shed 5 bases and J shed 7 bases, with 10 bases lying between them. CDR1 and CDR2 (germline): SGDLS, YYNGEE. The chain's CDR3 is CASSPGSEQYF. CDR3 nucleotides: TGTGCCAGCAGTCCAGGGTCGGAGCAGTACTTC.

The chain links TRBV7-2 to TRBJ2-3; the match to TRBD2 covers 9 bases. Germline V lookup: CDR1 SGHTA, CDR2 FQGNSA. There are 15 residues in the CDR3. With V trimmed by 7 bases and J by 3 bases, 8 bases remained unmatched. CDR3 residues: CASNRASGMTDTQYF. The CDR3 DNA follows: TGTGCCAGCAACCGGGCTAGCGGGATGACAGATACGCAGTATTTT.

The CDR3 nucleotides are TGCGCCAGCAGCCCGGGGGACCTTCGTGTCGGGTACTTC. Translation gives CASSPGDLRVGYF. The rearrangement uses TRBV5-1 and TRBJ2-4, with D possibly TRBD2 on 6 matching bases. Germline V gives CDR1 SGHRS, CDR2 YFSETQ. CDR3 length: 13 amino acids. Trimming stripped 4 bases from V and 15 bases from J, with 20 bases between.

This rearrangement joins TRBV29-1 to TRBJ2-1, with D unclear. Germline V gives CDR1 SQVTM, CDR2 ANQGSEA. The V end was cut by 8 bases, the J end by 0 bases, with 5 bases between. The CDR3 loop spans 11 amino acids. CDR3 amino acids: CSSGSYNEQFF. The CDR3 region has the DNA TGCAGCTCGGGCTCCTACAATGAGCAGTTCTTC.

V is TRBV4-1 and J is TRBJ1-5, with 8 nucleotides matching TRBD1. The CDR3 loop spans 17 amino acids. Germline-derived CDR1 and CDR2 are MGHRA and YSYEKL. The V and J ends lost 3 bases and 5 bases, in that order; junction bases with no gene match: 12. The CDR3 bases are TGCGCCAGCAGCCATTTTTTATCTGGACAGGGAGATCAGCCCCAGCATTTT. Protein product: CASSHFLSGQGDQPQHF.

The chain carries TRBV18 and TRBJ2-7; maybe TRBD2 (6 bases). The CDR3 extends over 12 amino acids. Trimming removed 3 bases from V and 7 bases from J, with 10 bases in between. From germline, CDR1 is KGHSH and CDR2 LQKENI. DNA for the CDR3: TGTGCCAGCTCACCGCAGCGGGCTGAGCAGTACTTC. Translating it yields CASSPQRAEQYF.

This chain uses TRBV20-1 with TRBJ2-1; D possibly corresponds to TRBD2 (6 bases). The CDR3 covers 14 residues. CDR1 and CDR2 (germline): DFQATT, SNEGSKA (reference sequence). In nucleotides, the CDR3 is TGCAGCTTGGCCGGGACTGGGCTCTACAATGAGCAGTTCTTC. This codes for CSLAGTGLYNEQFF.

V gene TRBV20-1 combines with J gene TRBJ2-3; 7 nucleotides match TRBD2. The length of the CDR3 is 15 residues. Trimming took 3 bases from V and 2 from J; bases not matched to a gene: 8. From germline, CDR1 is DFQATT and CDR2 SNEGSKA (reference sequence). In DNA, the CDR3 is TGCAGTGCTAGTGTATCTAGCGGAATCACAGATACGCAGTATTTT. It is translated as CSASVSSGITDTQYF.

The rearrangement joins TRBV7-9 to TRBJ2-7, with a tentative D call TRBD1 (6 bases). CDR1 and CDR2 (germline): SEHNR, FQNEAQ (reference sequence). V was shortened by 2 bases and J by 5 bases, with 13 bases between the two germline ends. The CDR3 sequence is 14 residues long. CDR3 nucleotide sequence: TGTGCCAGCAGCTTATCCCCCTCAGGGGACGAGCAGTACTTC. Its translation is CASSLSPSGDEQYF.

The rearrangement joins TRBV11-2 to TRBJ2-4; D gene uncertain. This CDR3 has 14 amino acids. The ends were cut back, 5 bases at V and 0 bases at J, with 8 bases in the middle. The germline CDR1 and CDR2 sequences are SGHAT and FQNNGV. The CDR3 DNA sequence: TGTGCCAGCAGCCCTATTGTAGCCAAAAACATTCAGTACTTC. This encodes CASSPIVAKNIQYF.

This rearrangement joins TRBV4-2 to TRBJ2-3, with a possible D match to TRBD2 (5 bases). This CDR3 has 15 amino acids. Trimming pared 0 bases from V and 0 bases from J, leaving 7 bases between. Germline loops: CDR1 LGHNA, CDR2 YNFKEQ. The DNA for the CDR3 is TGTGCCAGCAGCCAAGAATTAGCGAGCACAGATACGCAGTATTTT. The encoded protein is CASSQELASTDTQYF.

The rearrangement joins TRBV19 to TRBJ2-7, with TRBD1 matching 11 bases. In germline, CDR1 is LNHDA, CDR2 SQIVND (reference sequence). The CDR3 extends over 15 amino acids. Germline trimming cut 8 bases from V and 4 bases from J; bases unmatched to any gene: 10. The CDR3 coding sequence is TGTGCCAGTTCCAATAGGGGGACAGGGGGTTACGAGCAGTACTTC. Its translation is CASSNRGTGGYEQYF.

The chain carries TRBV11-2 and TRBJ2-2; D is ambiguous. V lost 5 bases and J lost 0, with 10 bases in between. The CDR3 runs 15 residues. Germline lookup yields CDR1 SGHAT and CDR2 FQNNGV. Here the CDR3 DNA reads TGTGCCAGCAGCCCCCCTTGGGCGAACACCGGGGAGCTGTTTTTT. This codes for CASSPPWANTGELFF.